The 9 T cell receptor beta chains presented below share a single source sample, sequenced in a study of T cell clonality in common variable immunodeficiency. Clones were read by immunoSEQ multiplex PCR, and TCRdb kept only the in-frame ones, dropping some. The sample has 35,000 or so clones, none seen only once. The sequencing sample was made of peripheral blood mononuclear cells. The receptors derive from a person aged 18-70 years in good health.

In this sample, this clone turned up many times. The missing CDR3 end, 3 residues past where the read stops, is filled in from the germline J gene. The gene calls are TRBV20-1 and TRBJ1-2, with D tentatively TRBD1 (5 bases). Trimming shortened V by 1 base and J by 5 bases, and 8 bases separated the two germline ends. CDR1 DFQATT and CDR2 SNEGSKA come from the germline V gene (reference sequence). The CDR3 is 12 amino acids. The CDR3 DNA, read in part, is TGCAGTGCTAGAGGTGAGGGGTATGGC. Translating gives CSARGEGYG. The complete CDR3 reads CSARGEGYGYTF.

This clone was seen ten or more times. The sequenced CDR3 bases are TGCGCCAGCAGCTTACAGGGCGGCAATTCACCC. Encoded protein: CASSLQGGNSP. The full CDR3 sequence reads CASSLQGGNSPLHF. V gene TRBV4-1 combines with J gene TRBJ1-6, with D tentatively TRBD1 (6 bases). The observed sequence ends 3 residues before the CDR3 terminus, with the missing tail filled in from the germline J gene. V lost 5 bases to trimming and J lost 7 bases, with 12 bases between them. Germline V gene lookup returns CDR1 MGHRA and CDR2 YSYEKL. This CDR3 has 14 amino acids.

This clone was detected many times. The read finishes 3 residues shy of the CDR3 end, and the germline J gene is used to complete it. The chain couples TRBV7-2 to TRBJ2-7, with TRBD2 matching over 8 bases. CDR1 is SGHTA and CDR2 is FQGNSA in the germline V gene. The CDR3 is 15 residues long. The junction had 10 bases not matched to a gene; V was cut back by 5 bases and J by 4 bases. CDR3 bases read: TGTGCCAGCAGCGTCGCGACTAGCGTGTCATACGAG. The encoded protein is CASSVATSVSYE. The CDR3, in full, reads CASSVATSVSYEQYF. The full variable domain, its missing parts supplied by reference TRBV7-2 and TRBJ2-7, is GAGVSQSPSNKVTEKGKDVELRCDPISGHTALYWYRQSLGQGLEFLIYFQGNSAPDKSGLPSDRFSAERTGGSVSTLTIQRTQQEDSAVYLCASSVATSVSYEQYFGPGTRLTVT.

This clone has ten or more counts. CDR3 bases read: TGCGCCAGCAGCTTGCTCCCCAGGGGAAGGACCGGGGAG. Its protein is CASSLLPRGRTGE. The complete CDR3 protein is CASSLLPRGRTGELFF. The chain combines TRBV5-1 with TRBJ2-2, with a weak D call TRBD1 (6 bases). Read coverage stops 3 residues before the CDR3 terminus; the germline J gene supplies the remainder. Trimming stripped 1 base from V and 5 bases from J, with 15 bases between. This CDR3 is 16 amino acids long. Germline V CDR1 and CDR2: SGHRS, YFSETQ.

Many counts were recorded for this clone. The read halts 3 residues ahead of the CDR3 end, with the missing end drawn from the germline J gene. The V and J genes are TRBV10-3 and TRBJ2-2, with 8 bases that match TRBD2. The CDR3 spans 13 residues. With 8 bases clipped from V and 7 bases from J, the junction kept 6 bases outside the gene matches. From germline, CDR1 is ENHRY and CDR2 SYGVKD. CDR3 DNA, as far as it was read: TGTGCCATCGGGCGGGAGGAAGGCGGGGAG. It encodes CAIGREEGGE. The complete CDR3 protein is CAIGREEGGELFF.

This clone was observed many times. The read is 3 residues too short to cover the CDR3 end, so that end is filled in from the germline J gene. The chain couples TRBV2 to TRBJ1-1; 7 bases match TRBD1. V was clipped by 3 bases and J by 5 bases; unmatched bases: 3. Germline lookup yields CDR1 SNHLY and CDR2 FYNNEI. There are 13 residues in the CDR3. CDR3 sequence: CASSDRGITEAFF. CDR3 DNA (partial): TGTGCCAGCAGTGACAGGGGGATTACTGAA.

There are many counts of this clone. The missing CDR3 end, 3 residues past where the read stops, is filled in from the germline J gene. The chain carries TRBV10-3 and TRBJ2-5, with 8 bases lining up with TRBD1. CDR1 and CDR2 from the germline V gene are ENHRY and SYGVKD. V shed 6 bases and J 3 bases; nucleotides not matched to a gene: 0. This CDR3 has 12 amino acids. The CDR3 loop reads CAIRQGEETQYF. The covered CDR3 bases are TGTGCCATCAGACAGGGGGAAGAGACC.

This clone was seen at least ten times. The read terminates 3 residues before the CDR3 end, so the remaining end is supplied by the germline J gene. The J gene is TRBJ1-1, the V gene TRBV30; TRBD1 aligns across 8 bases. V shed 4 bases, J shed 5 bases, and the junction held 9 bases outside the gene matches. CDR1 GTSNPN and CDR2 SVGIG come from the germline V gene (reference sequence). The CDR3 is 14 residues long. CDR3 DNA (partial): TGTGCCTGGACCGCCGACAGGGGAGGGACTGAA. This sequence encodes CAWTADRGGTE. The full CDR3 protein reads CAWTADRGGTEAFF.

This clone was seen at least ten times. Here the CDR3 reads CSAPELTSGRAVKTQYF. The CDR3 DNA, read in part, is TGCAGTGCTCCGGAGTTGACTAGCGGGAGGGCCGTGAAGACC. The chain combines TRBV20-1 with TRBJ2-5; 14 bases fit TRBD2. The read halts 3 residues ahead of the CDR3 end, with the missing end drawn from the germline J gene. V lost 5 bases to trimming and J lost 6 bases; unmatched junction nucleotides: 14. This CDR3 spans 17 amino acids. CDR1 DFQATT and CDR2 SNEGSKA come from the germline V gene (reference sequence).